The present T cell receptor beta chain was sequenced within a study of blood T cell repertoires in COVID-19. This clone occurred a few times. This CDR3 is also generated by other DNA sequences in the sample. CDR3 size: 13 residues. Germline CDR1 is SGHTA and CDR2 is FQGNSA. Trimming stripped 2 bases from V and 7 bases from J, with 9 bases between. Profiling relied on immunoSEQ multiplex PCR, and the TCRdb table lists in-frame clones only, not all of them. This table has over 200,000 clones, around 80% appearing once. Material for sequencing was peripheral blood. V and J are TRBV7-2 and TRBJ2-1; D is perhaps TRBD2 (6 bases). The sequence was obtained from a woman in her 40s with acute or convalescent COVID-19. DNA of the CDR3: TGTGCCAGCAGCTTACGGCGGGGAAATGAGCAGTTCTTC. Translating it yields CASSLRRGNEQFF.